The following is a T cell receptor (beta chain) sequence with its context. This clonotype was seen a few times. Its specific antigen is unknown. The input lacks base qualities; no much larger clone sits a single base away. Including the terminal cysteine and phenylalanine, the CDR3 comprises 14 residues. Only the CDR3 DNA is retained, 42 bases long and in frame from the first base. CDR1 DFQATT and CDR2 SNEGSKA are derived from the germline V gene (reference sequence). Trimming at the junction amounts to 2 bases on V and 5 bases on J, and the germline ends lie 13 bases apart. To demonstrate the VDJtools post-analysis software, TCR beta repertoires were profiled from the peripheral blood of more than ten young patients with multiple sclerosis. The multiple sclerosis patients were children and adolescents between roughly 6 and 17 years of age. The library came from PCR. The instrument given in TCRdb is Illumina HiSeq 2500. Unique molecular identifiers were incorporated into TCR beta cDNA libraries to reduce PCR and sequencing biases. Approximately 500,000 cDNA molecules were obtained per 1 to 10 million input T cells, so each molecule approximated one T cell. The same protocol used for the earlier healthy control dataset was applied to prepare and sequence the patient libraries. Samples belonging to the same batch were prepared together, multiplexed and sequenced on a shared HiSeq lane. Per the original workflow: MIGEC handled the raw barcoded reads, throwing out single-read molecular identifier groups before consensus assembly and CDR3 extraction. VDJtools was used for post-analysis of the clonotype tables, and diversity was normalized by down-sampling every dataset to the size of the smallest sample. In repertoire overlap clustering, CDR3 amino acid sequences, but not nucleotide sequences, were matched to correct batch-related cross-sample contamination. In TCRdb, the public reads were trimmed at Q25 with fastp and aligned with MiXCR, with productive beta chains retained. Rows are unified per CDR3 protein, each entry keeping the most common DNA and genes. TCRdb assigned the V and J calls; the authors' analysis was not used. In this sample the table shows hundreds of thousands of distinct CDR3 sequences, around 64% of which occur a single time. Of the sample, about 11% is held by the ten largest clones.

These data come from a study of post-analysis software for immune sequencing data (dated by TCRdb to about 2015). For the study in its entirety: Disease courses on record covered relapsing-remitting, secondary progressive and progressive-relapsing multiple sclerosis, though some patients had no subtype annotation. A subset of samples was prepared in parallel using single-end sample barcoding, then pooled and co-amplified after Illumina adapter ligation. The patient repertoires were compared against approximately ten previously published healthy control repertoires obtained from donors aged roughly 6 to 25 years.

What the authors observed across the whole study: The multiple sclerosis patient group was slightly younger than the control group. Patients showed significantly higher frequencies than controls for 4 or 5 TRBV segments, among them TRBV5-6, TRBV5-1 and TRBV20-1. Normalized Chao1 diversity was significantly lower in multiple sclerosis patients than controls, suggesting substantial peripheral T-cell clonal expansion. Direct clustering with F measure showed strong co-clustering of samples prepared in the same batch, prompting a batch-effect correction.

The V and J genes are TRBV20-1 and TRBJ2-1, with no D gene named confidently. The TCR was taken from a girl aged 2-15 years with multiple sclerosis. Sequencing was carried out using blood. The CDR3 reads as follows: CSARLTHLNNEQFF. The sequenced DNA: TGCAGTGCTAGACTGACACACCTTAACAATGAGCAGTTCTTC.